This entry lists 4 T cell receptor beta chains sequenced from one sample in a study of blood T cells in healthy people across ages. Alongside a J-beta primer mix, a sample-barcoded 5' primer served in a second PCR lasting about 7 to 11 cycles. MiXCR, applied by TCRdb to the 5' RACE reads, yields one record per CDR3 protein. This sample yields over 950,000 distinct CDR3 sequences, of which 51% are seen a single time; about a fifth belongs to the top ten. The specimen sequenced was blood. The source of these receptors is a woman in her sixties in good health.

This clonotype occurred a few times. The J gene is TRBJ2-7, the V gene TRBV6-1; TRBD1 is a possible D gene (6 bases). V was clipped by 2 bases and J by 6 bases, with 14 bases between them. From germline, CDR1 is MNHNS and CDR2 SASEGT. The CDR3 runs 14 residues. In DNA form, the CDR3 reads TGTGCCAGCAGTGAAAAAGGGGGTGGGCTCGAGCAGTACTTC. Residues: CASSEKGGGLEQYF.

This clonotype has more than one count but fewer than ten. The rearrangement uses TRBV15 and TRBJ2-1, with 8 bases matching TRBD1. J gave up 2 bases and V 3 bases, and 9 bases lay outside the gene matches. The CDR3 spans 17 residues. Germline CDR1 and CDR2: LNHNV and YYDKDF (reference sequence). The CDR3 region has the DNA TGTGCCACCAGCAGTACAGGGGGATACTCCCCCTACAATGAGCAGTTCTTC. Residues: CATSSTGGYSPYNEQFF.

The V call is TRBV3-1, the J call TRBJ2-3; 8 nucleotides agree with TRBD1. After removal of 4 bases from V and 3 bases from J, the junction contained 12 bases not matched to a gene. The germline CDR1 and CDR2 sequences are LGHDT and YNNKEL (reference sequence). This CDR3 is 17 amino acids long. The CDR3 region is CASSPSRTGRMTDTQYF. CDR3 in DNA: TGTGCCAGCAGCCCCTCCCGGACAGGGCGGATGACAGATACGCAGTATTTT.

The chain links TRBV6-5 to TRBJ2-5; TRBD2 matches 10 bases. V shed 4 bases, J shed 3 bases, and the junction held 5 bases outside the gene matches. This CDR3 contains 15 residues. Germline lookup yields CDR1 MNHEY and CDR2 SVGAGI. In DNA form, the CDR3 reads TGTGCCAGCAGTTTTAGCGGGAGGATAAAAGAGACCCAGTACTTC. Encoded protein: CASSFSGRIKETQYF.